One and the same sample provided the 30 T cell receptor beta chains below, sequenced in a study of cytomegalovirus exposure and HLA in healthy donors. The PCR ran on 60 Vbeta and 13 Jbeta primers. The table came from immunoSEQ multiplex PCR; TCRdb's copy has only in-frame clones and leaves some out. The data contain around 150,000 clones, 80% of them singletons. The sample taken for sequencing was PBMCs. The receptors come from a male donor in good health and CMV-seronegative.

In this sample, this clone turned up once. The V call is TRBV7-7, the J call TRBJ1-1, with 8 bases matching TRBD1. The V and J ends lost 1 base and 0 bases, in that order; junction bases with no gene match: 10. CDR3 length: 18 residues. Germline CDR1 is SSHAT and CDR2 is FNYEAQ (reference sequence). The CDR3 protein is CASSLVQGANLMNTEAFF. CDR3 bases: TGTGCCAGCAGCTTAGTGCAGGGGGCGAATCTAATGAACACTGAAGCTTTCTTT.

The rearrangement joins TRBV7-3 to TRBJ2-7, with D unresolved. This CDR3 is 12 amino acids long. The germline CDR1 and CDR2 sequences are SGHTA and FQGTGA. V was trimmed by 1 base and J by 4 bases, leaving 5 bases between them. In DNA, the CDR3 is TGTGCCAGCAGCTTAATCGGGTACGAGCAGTACTTC. It codes for CASSLIGYEQYF.

The CDR3 DNA reads TGCGCCAGCAGCTTCTCCGGGACAAGCTATGGCTACACCTTC. The encoded protein is CASSFSGTSYGYTF. The V and J genes are TRBV5-1 and TRBJ1-2; D is perhaps TRBD1 (6 bases). The germline V and J ends were trimmed by 2 bases and 4 bases, with 12 bases remaining between them. The CDR3 runs 14 residues. Germline loops: CDR1 SGHRS, CDR2 YFSETQ.

The gene calls are TRBV9 and TRBJ1-2; TRBD1 matches 7 bases. J gave up 4 bases and V 0 bases, and 3 bases lay outside the gene matches. This CDR3 is 14 amino acids long. Germline-derived CDR1 and CDR2 are SGDLS and YYNGEE. The CDR3, as DNA: TGTGCCAGCAGCGTAGGGGACAGCCTCTATGGCTACACCTTC. This translates into CASSVGDSLYGYTF.

The rearrangement uses TRBV7-9 and TRBJ1-2, with 11 bases that match TRBD1. The CDR3 spans 14 residues. Germline V gene sequence: CDR1 SEHNR, CDR2 FQNEAQ (reference sequence). V was pared by 6 bases and J by 7 bases, with 7 bases of the junction left unmatched. CDR3 loop: CASRPGQGAGGYTF. DNA of the CDR3: TGTGCCAGCAGGCCTGGACAGGGGGCTGGTGGCTACACCTTC.

In its sample, this clone was seen once. The chain links TRBV11-2 to TRBJ1-1; unclear D gene. The CDR3 has 13 residues. Looked up from germline, CDR1 is SGHAT and CDR2 is FQNNGV. V was trimmed by 3 bases and J by 1 base, leaving 6 bases between them. The CDR3: CASSLSRNTEAFF. Written as DNA, the CDR3 is TGTGCCAGCAGCTTGTCTCGGAACACTGAAGCTTTCTTT.

This clone was found a few times. The chain has TRBV10-3 and TRBJ2-1, with 10 positions matching TRBD2. CDR3 length equals 14 residues. The J segment lost 7 bases and the V segment lost 6 bases, leaving 6 bases of the junction unmatched. Germline V gene sequence: CDR1 ENHRY, CDR2 SYGVKD. CDR3 region: CAIRPGLASNEQFF. As DNA, the CDR3 is TGTGCCATCAGGCCGGGACTAGCGTCAAATGAGCAGTTCTTC.

The chain has TRBV19 and TRBJ1-2; 10 bases are a match to TRBD1. This CDR3 comprises 15 residues. V lost 5 bases and J lost 8; bases outside the gene matches: 11. CDR1 and CDR2 (germline): LNHDA, SQIVND (reference sequence). CDR3 protein: CASSSSGTGVRGYTF. The CDR3 DNA reads as TGTGCCAGTAGTTCCTCCGGGACAGGGGTACGAGGCTACACCTTC.

The chain recombines TRBV7-2 with TRBJ1-6, with 9 bases identical to TRBD1. The V gene's germline CDR1 is SGHTA and CDR2 FQGNSA. V shed 3 bases, J shed 7 bases, and the junction held 13 bases outside the gene matches. This CDR3 contains 18 residues. The CDR3 DNA is TGTGCCAGCAGCTTCCCGCCCTACAGGGGGCGAGGAAATTCACCCCTCCACTTT. As protein: CASSFPPYRGRGNSPLHF.

There are a few counts of this clone. This chain links TRBV2 with TRBJ1-1; 10 bases are shared with TRBD1. The germline V gene encodes CDR1 SNHLY and CDR2 FYNNEI. Unmatched junction bases numbered 5, after V lost 7 bases and J lost 6 bases. The CDR3 length is 13 residues. The CDR3 coding sequence is TGTGCCAGCACGGGGACAGGGGCCGCTGAAGCTTTCTTT. Amino acids: CASTGTGAAEAFF.

This clone is a singleton in its sample. The chain employs TRBV19 and TRBJ2-2; possibly TRBD2 for D (5 bases). CDR3 size: 14 residues. Trimming took off 5 bases at V and 2 bases at J, with 9 bases between the two ends. Germline lookup yields CDR1 LNHDA and CDR2 SQIVND (reference sequence). The CDR3: CASSSRVNTGELFF. The DNA of the CDR3 is TGTGCCAGTAGTTCGAGGGTTAACACCGGGGAGCTGTTTTTT.

This chain connects TRBV4-1 to TRBJ2-2, with 14 bases aligning to TRBD2. The germline V gene encodes CDR1 MGHRA and CDR2 YSYEKL. The CDR3 extends over 18 amino acids. Trimming took 1 base from V and 0 from J; bases not matched to a gene: 1. CDR3 DNA: TGCGCCAGCAGCCAAGGACTAGCGGGGGGGCCGAACACCGGGGAGCTGTTTTTT. The encoded protein is CASSQGLAGGPNTGELFF.

The chain is built from TRBV6-5 and TRBJ1-2; a possible D gene is TRBD1 (5 bases). The germline gives CDR1 MNHEY, CDR2 SVGAGI. V dropped 2 bases and J dropped 6 bases, with 7 bases sitting between them. CDR3 size: 12 residues. As DNA, the CDR3 is TGTGCCAGCAGTTACGCAGGGCATGGCTACACCTTC. Residues: CASSYAGHGYTF.

The V and J genes are TRBV11-2 and TRBJ1-1; D is uncertain. The V and J ends lost 3 bases and 0 bases respectively, with 11 bases between them. The CDR3 is 15 amino acids. CDR1 SGHAT and CDR2 FQNNGV come from the germline V gene. CDR3 in amino acids: CASSFRASLNTEAFF. The DNA for the CDR3 is TGTGCCAGCAGCTTTCGAGCTAGTTTGAACACTGAAGCTTTCTTT.

This clone was seen a handful of times. This chain links TRBV30 with TRBJ2-1; TRBD1 agrees at 9 bases. This CDR3 comprises 13 residues. V was clipped by 4 bases and J by 8 bases; unmatched bases: 6. The germline CDR1 and CDR2 sequences are GTSNPN and SVGIG (reference sequence). The CDR3 nucleotides are TGTGCCTGGATCGGGACAGGGTGGGATGAGCAGTTCTTC. Its protein product is CAWIGTGWDEQFF.

As to this clone: Other DNA sequences from this sample encode an identical CDR3 as well. The V gene is TRBV28, the J gene TRBJ2-2, with TRBD2 identical over 7 bases. CDR1 is MDHEN and CDR2 is SYDVKM in the germline V gene. Trimming removed 2 bases from V and 4 bases from J; junction bases left unmatched: 10. CDR3 length: 17 residues. The CDR3 sequence: CASSLPRYLAGTGELFF. CDR3 DNA: TGTGCCAGCAGTTTACCTCGGTATTTAGCGGGCACCGGGGAGCTGTTTTTT. The full variable domain, completed using reference TRBV28 and TRBJ2-2, is DVKVTQSSRYLVKRTGEKVFLECVQDMDHENMFWYRQDPGLGLRLIYFSYDVKMKEKGDIPEGYSVSREKKERFSLILESASTNQTSMYLCASSLPRYLAGTGELFFGEGSRLTVL.

The rearrangement uses TRBV5-6 and TRBJ1-2; 9 bases match TRBD1. Trimming cost V 4 bases and J 4 bases; bases outside gene matches: 5. This CDR3 has 14 amino acids. Germline V gene sequence: CDR1 SGHDT, CDR2 YYEEEE. The CDR3 bases are TGTGCCAGCAGCCGGGACAGGGCCTTCTATGGCTACACCTTC. The encoded protein is CASSRDRAFYGYTF.

This chain uses TRBV5-6 with TRBJ1-6, with D hard to call. With 0 bases removed from V and 0 bases from J, the gap between germline ends came to 16 bases. This CDR3 is 19 amino acids long. Germline-derived CDR1 and CDR2 are SGHDT and YYEEEE. The CDR3 DNA reads TGTGCCAGCAGCTTGGGAGGAAGACGGTTAAGCTCCTATAATTCACCCCTCCACTTT. Its translation is CASSLGGRRLSSYNSPLHF.

The V call is TRBV7-2, the J call TRBJ2-7, with D perhaps matching TRBD1 (5 bases). Germline CDR1 and CDR2: SGHTA and FQGNSA. Trimming left V 0 bases short and J 2 bases short, with 8 bases between. The CDR3 is 14 amino acids. The CDR3 loop reads CASSLASRAYEQYF. CDR3 nucleotide sequence: TGTGCCAGCAGCTTAGCGTCCAGGGCCTACGAGCAGTACTTC.

This clone was seen more than once but under ten times. This rearrangement joins TRBV5-1 to TRBJ1-3; no clear D. The CDR3 is 15 amino acids. CDR1 is SGHRS and CDR2 is YFSETQ in the germline V gene. The V and J ends lost 1 base and 0 bases respectively, with 8 bases between them. DNA for the CDR3: TGCGCCAGCAGCTTGAACAGCTTCTCTGGAAACACCATATATTTT. Its protein product is CASSLNSFSGNTIYF.

V usage is TRBV10-2 and J usage is TRBJ2-4; D remains unclear. Germline V gene sequence: CDR1 WSHSY, CDR2 SAAADI. This CDR3 has 14 amino acids. Trimming took off 3 bases at V and 9 bases at J, with 15 bases between the two ends. The DNA for the CDR3 is TGCGCCAGCAGTGACTCCCGACGGGTGACCATTCAGTACTTC. It specifies CASSDSRRVTIQYF.

The chain uses TRBV7-8 and TRBJ2-7; possible D gene TRBD2, 7 bases. This CDR3 comprises 15 residues. CDR1 SGHVS and CDR2 FQNEAQ come from the germline V gene. The V and J ends lost 6 bases and 2 bases respectively, with 17 bases between them. CDR3 sequence (DNA): TGTGCCAGCAGGGGCTGGGGGGGGGCTACCTACGAGCAGTACTTC. Translating gives CASRGWGGATYEQYF.

This clone was recorded only once. The chain recombines TRBV19 with TRBJ2-7, with D possibly being TRBD2 (5 bases). CDR1 and CDR2 (germline): LNHDA, SQIVND (reference sequence). This CDR3 is built from 13 residues. V lost 5 bases and J lost 6, with 14 bases in between. The CDR3 here is CASSRTGVREQYF. In DNA, the CDR3 is TGTGCCAGTAGTCGGACCGGGGTGCGCGAGCAGTACTTC.

A few counts support this clone. The genes are TRBV6-4 and TRBJ2-1; 11 bases line up with TRBD2. Germline CDR1 and CDR2: MRHNA and SNTAGT. The V segment lost 4 bases and the J segment 5 bases; nucleotides outside the gene matches: 4. CDR3 size: 15 residues. DNA of the CDR3: TGTGCCAGCAGTGTACTAGCGGGGGCCAACAATGAGCAGTTCTTC. Protein product: CASSVLAGANNEQFF.

The V gene is TRBV11-2, the J gene TRBJ2-7; D is ambiguous. The V end was cut by 4 bases, the J end by 2 bases, with 3 bases between. Germline V lookup: CDR1 SGHAT, CDR2 FQNNGV. This CDR3 is built from 11 residues. The CDR3 loop reads CASSSAYEQYF. CDR3 sequence (DNA): TGTGCCAGCAGCTCCGCCTACGAGCAGTACTTC.

This sequence joins TRBV7-6 and TRBJ1-4, with D tentatively TRBD1 (6 bases). The CDR3 has 14 amino acids. V lost 5 bases to trimming and J lost 4 bases, with 11 bases between them. CDR1 is SGHVS and CDR2 is FNYEAQ in the germline V gene. As DNA, the CDR3 is TGTGCCAGCAGCCGGGCAGGGGTTAATGAAAAACTGTTTTTT. Translated, it gives CASSRAGVNEKLFF.

CDR3 loop: CASSLPGTSGYNEQFF. The CDR3 DNA sequence: TGCGCCAGCAGCTTGCCCGGGACTAGCGGCTACAATGAGCAGTTCTTC. This rearrangement joins TRBV5-1 to TRBJ2-1, with 11 bases matching TRBD2. V was clipped by 1 base and J by 3 bases; unmatched bases: 3. The CDR3 has 16 amino acids. CDR1 and CDR2 (germline): SGHRS, YFSETQ.

This sequence joins TRBV9 and TRBJ2-3; D may be TRBD2 (6 bases). Germline V lookup: CDR1 SGDLS, CDR2 YYNGEE. There are 14 residues in the CDR3. Trimming cost V 1 base and J 4 bases, with 10 bases left between them. DNA for the CDR3: TGTGCCAGCAGCGTATCGGGGGTGGCAGATACGCAGTATTTT. Its translation: CASSVSGVADTQYF.

The J gene is TRBJ1-1, the V gene TRBV15, with a tentative D call TRBD1 (5 bases). The ends were cut back, 3 bases at V and 6 bases at J, with 11 bases in the middle. The CDR3 has 13 amino acids. Germline loops: CDR1 LNHNV, CDR2 YYDKDF (reference sequence). The CDR3 DNA reads TGTGCCACCAGCAGGGGGTTAGGGGCTGAAGCTTTCTTT. Translation: CATSRGLGAEAFF.

V gene TRBV28 combines with J gene TRBJ1-4; 11 bases are a match to TRBD1. Per the germline V gene, CDR1 is MDHEN and CDR2 is SYDVKM. V was clipped by 6 bases and J by 6 bases; unmatched bases: 12. The CDR3 sequence is 17 residues long. The CDR3 reads CASSPHGTGGFYEKLFF. The CDR3 region has the DNA TGTGCCAGCAGCCCACATGGGACAGGGGGTTTCTATGAAAAACTGTTTTTT.